This T cell receptor (beta chain) was identified during a study of siplizumab effects on memory and regulatory T cells. Findings and limits, study-wide: Memory cells that were CD4+ and unstimulated gave rise to alloreactive sequences, which siplizumab significantly reduced.

Comment on this clone: Its specificity is not known.

Sequenced by immunoSEQ multiplex PCR; TCRdb stores in-frame clones only, minus some. This sample yields 70,000 to 90,000 clones, of which 93% are seen a single time; 4.5% to 5% belongs to the top ten. The germline gives CDR1 LNHDA, CDR2 SQIVND (reference sequence). Losses at the gene ends were 6 bases for V and 4 bases for J; bases not matched to a gene: 15. This CDR3 has 18 amino acids. The J gene is TRBJ1-1, the V gene TRBV19; 12 bases align to TRBD1. The sample taken for sequencing was CD8+ T cells sorted from blood. The clonotype was recovered from a human donor in good health. The CDR3 DNA sequence: TGTGCCAGTAGCCCTGGGACAGGGGGCGATCCTTCTAGCACTGAAGCTTTCTTT. Amino acid sequence: CASSPGTGGDPSSTEAFF.